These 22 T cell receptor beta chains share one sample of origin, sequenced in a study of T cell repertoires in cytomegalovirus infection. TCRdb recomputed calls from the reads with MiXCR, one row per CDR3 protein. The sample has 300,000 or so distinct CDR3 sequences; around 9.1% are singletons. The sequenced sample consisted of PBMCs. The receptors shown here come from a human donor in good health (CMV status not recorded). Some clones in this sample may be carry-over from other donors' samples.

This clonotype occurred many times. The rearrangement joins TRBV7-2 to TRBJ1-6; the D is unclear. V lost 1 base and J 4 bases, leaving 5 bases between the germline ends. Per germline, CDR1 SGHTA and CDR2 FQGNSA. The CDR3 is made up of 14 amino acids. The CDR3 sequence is CASSLGHYNSPLHF. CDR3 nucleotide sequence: TGTGCCAGCAGCTTAGGTCATTATAATTCACCCCTCCACTTT.

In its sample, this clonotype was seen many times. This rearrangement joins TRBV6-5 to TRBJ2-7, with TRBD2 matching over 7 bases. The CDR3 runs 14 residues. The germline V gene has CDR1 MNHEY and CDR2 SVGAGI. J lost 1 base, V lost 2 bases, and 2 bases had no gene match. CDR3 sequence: CASSYTSVSYEQYF. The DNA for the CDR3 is TGTGCCAGCAGTTACACTAGCGTTTCCTACGAGCAGTACTTC.

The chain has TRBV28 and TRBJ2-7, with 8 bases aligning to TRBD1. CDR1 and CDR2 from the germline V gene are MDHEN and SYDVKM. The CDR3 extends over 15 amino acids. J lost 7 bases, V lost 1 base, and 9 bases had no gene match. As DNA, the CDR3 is TGTGCCAGCAGTTTATTGTCTCAGGGGGCTGGAGAGCAGTACGTC. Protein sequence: CASSLLSQGAGEQYV.

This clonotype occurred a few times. CDR3 region: CASSYSSSGSSYNSPLHF. CDR3 coding DNA: TGTGCCAGCAGTTACTCGAGTTCCGGCAGCTCCTATAATTCACCCCTCCACTTT. The chain combines TRBV6-5 with TRBJ1-6; no clear D. The germline V gene encodes CDR1 MNHEY and CDR2 SVGAGI. The CDR3 covers 18 residues. V was clipped by 0 bases and J by 0 bases, with 12 bases between them.

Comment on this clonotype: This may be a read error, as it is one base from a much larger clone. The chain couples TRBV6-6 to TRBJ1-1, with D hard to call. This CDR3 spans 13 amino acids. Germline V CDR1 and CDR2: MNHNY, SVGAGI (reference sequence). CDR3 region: CASKRSENTEVFF. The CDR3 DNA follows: TGTGCCAGCAAGAGATCAGAGAACACTGAAGTTTTCTTT.

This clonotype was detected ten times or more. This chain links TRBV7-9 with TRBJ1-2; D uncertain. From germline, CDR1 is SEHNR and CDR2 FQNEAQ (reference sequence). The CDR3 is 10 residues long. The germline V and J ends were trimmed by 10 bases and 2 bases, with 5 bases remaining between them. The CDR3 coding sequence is TGTGCCATAGTCAACTATGGCTACACCTTC. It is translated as CAIVNYGYTF.

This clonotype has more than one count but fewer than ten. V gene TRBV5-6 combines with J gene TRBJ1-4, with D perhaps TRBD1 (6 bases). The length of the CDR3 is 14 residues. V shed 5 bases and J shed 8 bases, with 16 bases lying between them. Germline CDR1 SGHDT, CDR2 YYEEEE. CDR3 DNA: TGTGCCAGCAGTCTGAGGGGGGCGCACGAAAAACTGTTTTTT. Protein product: CASSLRGAHEKLFF.

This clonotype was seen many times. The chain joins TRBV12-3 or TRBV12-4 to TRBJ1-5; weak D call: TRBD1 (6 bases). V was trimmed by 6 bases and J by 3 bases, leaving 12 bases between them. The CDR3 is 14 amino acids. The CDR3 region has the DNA TGTGCCAGCAGGCGACAGGCCCCCAATCAGCCCCAGCATTTT. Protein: CASRRQAPNQPQHF.

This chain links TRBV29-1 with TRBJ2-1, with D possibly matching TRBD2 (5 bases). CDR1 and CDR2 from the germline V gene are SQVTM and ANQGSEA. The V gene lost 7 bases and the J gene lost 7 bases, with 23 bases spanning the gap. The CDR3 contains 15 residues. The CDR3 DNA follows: TGCAGCGCCACGCGCCGGGATAAGGCGAAGAATGAGCAGTTCTTC. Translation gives CSATRRDKAKNEQFF.

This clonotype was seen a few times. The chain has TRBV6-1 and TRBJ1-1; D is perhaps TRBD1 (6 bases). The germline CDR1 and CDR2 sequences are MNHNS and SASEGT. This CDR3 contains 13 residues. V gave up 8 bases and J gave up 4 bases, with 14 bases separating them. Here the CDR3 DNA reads TGTGCCAGCTTTCAGGGGCGGATCACTGAAGCTTTCTTT. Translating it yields CASFQGRITEAFF.

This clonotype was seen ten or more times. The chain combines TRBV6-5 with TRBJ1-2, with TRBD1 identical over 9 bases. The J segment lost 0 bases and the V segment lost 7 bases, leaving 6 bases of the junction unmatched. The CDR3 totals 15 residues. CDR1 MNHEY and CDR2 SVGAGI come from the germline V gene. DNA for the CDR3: TGTGCCAGCATCCCCCGGACAGGGGCTAACTATGGCTACACCTTC. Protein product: CASIPRTGANYGYTF.

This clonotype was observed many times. The CDR3: CASSVGLEGATKNIQYF. In nucleotides, the CDR3 is TGCGCCAGCAGTGTTGGATTGGAGGGGGCAACGAAAAACATTCAGTACTTC. The J gene is TRBJ2-4, the V gene TRBV5-1; possible D gene TRBD1, 7 bases. V lost 5 bases and J lost 4, with 22 bases in between. This CDR3 comprises 17 residues. Germline loops: CDR1 SGHRS, CDR2 YFSETQ.

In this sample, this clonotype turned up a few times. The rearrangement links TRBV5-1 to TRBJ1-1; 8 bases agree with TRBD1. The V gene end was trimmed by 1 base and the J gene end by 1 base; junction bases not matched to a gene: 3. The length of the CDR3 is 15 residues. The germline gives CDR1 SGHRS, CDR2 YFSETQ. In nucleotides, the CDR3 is TGCGCCAGCAGCTTGAGGACAGGGACGAACACTGAAGCTTTCTTT. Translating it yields CASSLRTGTNTEAFF.

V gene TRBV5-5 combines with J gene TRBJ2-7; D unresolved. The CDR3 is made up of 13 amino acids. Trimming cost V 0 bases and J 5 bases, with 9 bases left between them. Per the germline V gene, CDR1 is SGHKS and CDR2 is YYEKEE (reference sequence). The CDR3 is CASSLASYDEQYV. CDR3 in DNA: TGTGCCAGCAGCTTGGCGAGTTACGACGAGCAGTACGTC.

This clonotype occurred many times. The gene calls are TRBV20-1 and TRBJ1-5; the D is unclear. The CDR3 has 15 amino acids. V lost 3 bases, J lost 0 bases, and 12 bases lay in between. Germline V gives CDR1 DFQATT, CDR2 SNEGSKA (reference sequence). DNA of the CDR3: TGCAGTGCTAGTCCCGGCAGCTATAGCAATCAGCCCCAGCATTTT. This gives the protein CSASPGSYSNQPQHF.

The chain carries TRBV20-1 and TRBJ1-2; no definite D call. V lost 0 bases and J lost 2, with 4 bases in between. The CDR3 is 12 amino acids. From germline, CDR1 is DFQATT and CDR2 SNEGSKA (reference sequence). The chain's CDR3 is CSARDHNYGYTF. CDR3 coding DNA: TGCAGTGCTAGAGATCACAACTATGGCTACACCTTC.

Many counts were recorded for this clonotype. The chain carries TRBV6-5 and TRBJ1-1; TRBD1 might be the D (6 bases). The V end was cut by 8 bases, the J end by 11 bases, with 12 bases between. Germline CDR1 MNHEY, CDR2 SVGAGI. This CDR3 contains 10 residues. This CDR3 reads CASGDRRAFF. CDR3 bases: TGTGCCAGCGGCGACAGGCGGGCTTTCTTT.

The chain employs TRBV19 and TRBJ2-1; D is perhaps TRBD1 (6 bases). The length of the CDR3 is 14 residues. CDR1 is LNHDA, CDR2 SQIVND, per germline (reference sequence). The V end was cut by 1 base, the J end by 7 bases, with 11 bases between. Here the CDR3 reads CASSIAQGNNEQFF. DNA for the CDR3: TGTGCCAGTAGTATAGCACAGGGCAATAATGAGCAGTTCTTC.

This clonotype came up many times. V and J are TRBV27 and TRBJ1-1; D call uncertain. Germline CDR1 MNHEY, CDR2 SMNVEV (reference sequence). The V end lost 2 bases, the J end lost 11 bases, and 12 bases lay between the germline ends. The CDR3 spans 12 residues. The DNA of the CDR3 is TGTGCCAGCAGTTTAATTGGGAAAAGGGCTTTCTTT. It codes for CASSLIGKRAFF.

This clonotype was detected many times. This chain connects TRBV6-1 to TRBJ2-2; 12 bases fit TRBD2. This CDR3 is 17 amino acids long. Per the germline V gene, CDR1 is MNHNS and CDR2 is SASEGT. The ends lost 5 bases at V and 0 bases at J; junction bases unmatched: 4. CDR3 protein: CASSRTSGVTNTGELFF. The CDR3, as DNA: TGTGCCAGCAGTCGGACTAGCGGGGTTACGAACACCGGGGAGCTGTTTTTT.

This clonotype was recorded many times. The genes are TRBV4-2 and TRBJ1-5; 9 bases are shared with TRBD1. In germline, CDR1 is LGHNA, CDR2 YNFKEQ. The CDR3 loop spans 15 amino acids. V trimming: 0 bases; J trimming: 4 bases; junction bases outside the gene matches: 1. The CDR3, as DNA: TGTGCCAGCAGCCAAGAGGACAGGGGTAATCAGCCCCAGCATTTT. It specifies CASSQEDRGNQPQHF.

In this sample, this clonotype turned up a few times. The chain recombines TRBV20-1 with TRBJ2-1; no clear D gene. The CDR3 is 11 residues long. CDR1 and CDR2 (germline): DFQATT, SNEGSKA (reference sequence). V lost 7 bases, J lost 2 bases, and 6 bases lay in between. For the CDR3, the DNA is TGCAGTGTATCAGCCTACAATGAGCAGTTCTTC. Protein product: CSVSAYNEQFF.